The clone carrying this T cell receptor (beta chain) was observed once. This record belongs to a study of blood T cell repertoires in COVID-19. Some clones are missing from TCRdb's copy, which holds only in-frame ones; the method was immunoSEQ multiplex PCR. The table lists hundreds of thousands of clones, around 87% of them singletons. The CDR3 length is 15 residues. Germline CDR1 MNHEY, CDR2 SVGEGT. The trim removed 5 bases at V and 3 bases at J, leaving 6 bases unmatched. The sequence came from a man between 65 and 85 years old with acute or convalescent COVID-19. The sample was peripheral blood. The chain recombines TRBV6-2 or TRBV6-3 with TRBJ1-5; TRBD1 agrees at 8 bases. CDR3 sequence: CASSVPGQANQPQHF. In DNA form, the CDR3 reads TGTGCCAGCAGTGTACCGGGACAGGCCAATCAGCCCCAGCATTTT.